Included here is one T cell receptor (beta chain) sequence, with context. The antigen remains undetermined. This entry belongs to a study of cytomegalovirus exposure and HLA in healthy donors. About the study: Inside one of the first data releases sat some 85 million unique TCRs taken from HLA-typed donors. Study findings and constraints: In a later analysis, most CMV-associated TCR beta chains appeared HLA-restricted.

The PCR contained 60 Vbeta and 13 Jbeta primers. Using immunoSEQ multiplex PCR, the repertoire was profiled, and TCRdb retains in-frame clones only, with some absent. Among hundreds of thousands of clones listed, over 70% were seen once. From germline, CDR1 is SGHNT and CDR2 YYREEE (reference sequence). This CDR3 contains 18 residues. Trimming took 4 bases from V and 0 from J; bases not matched to a gene: 10. This clonotype originated in a boy aged 2 to 9 in good health and CMV-seronegative. The genes are TRBV5-4 and TRBJ2-1, with TRBD1 matching 10 bases. Sequenced: PBMCs. This CDR3 is CASSAGTGVLSSYNEQFF. CDR3 DNA sequence: TGTGCCAGCAGCGCCGGGACAGGGGTTTTAAGCTCCTACAATGAGCAGTTCTTC.